Listed below are T cell receptor beta chains from one sample, sequenced in a study of T cell repertoires in cytomegalovirus infection. TCRdb fed the reads into MiXCR, producing one record per CDR3 protein. The sample carries fewer than 1,000,000 distinct CDR3 sequences, around 30% recorded once. No antigen has been assigned to these receptors. The source material was cultured CD8+ T cells from PBMCs, sampled from culture after CMV antigen stimulation. Receptor source: a human donor in good health (CMV status not recorded). Some clones in this sample may be carry-over from other donors' samples. Each CDR3 is given with its conserved first and last residue. The order of the fields is J gene, clone size, V gene, D gene, CDR3 length, CDR3 protein, CDR3 DNA. The D gene is left open where the match is weak. Some rows have no size entry. The others give once, few or many, or a class for an expanded clone.

j_call: TRBJ1-3
clone_size: few
v_call: TRBV6-5
d_call: .
cdr3_length: 15
cdr3_aa: CASSPTGITGNTIYF
cdr3_nt: TGTGCCAGCAGTCCAACAGGGATAACTGGAAACACCATATATTTT

j_call: TRBJ1-2
clone_size: .
v_call: TRBV5-6
d_call: TRBD1
cdr3_length: 14
cdr3_aa: CASSLVTGALGYTF
cdr3_nt: TGTGCCAGCAGCTTGGTGACAGGGGCGCTTGGCTACACCTTC

j_call: TRBJ1-1
clone_size: .
v_call: TRBV4-1
d_call: .
cdr3_length: 15
cdr3_aa: CASSQDATDWTEAIF
cdr3_nt: TGCGCCAGCAGCCAAGATGCGACCGATTGGACTGAAGCTATCTTT

j_call: TRBJ2-2
clone_size: .
v_call: TRBV5-8
d_call: .
cdr3_length: 16
cdr3_aa: CASRSLKYVNTGELFF
cdr3_nt: TGTGCCAGCAGATCCCTGAAATACGTGAACACCGGGGAGCTGTTTTTT

j_call: TRBJ1-5
clone_size: many
v_call: TRBV7-6
d_call: .
cdr3_length: 15
cdr3_aa: CASSLDMAGNQPQHF
cdr3_nt: TGTGCCAGCAGCTTAGATATGGCAGGTAATCAGCCCCAGCATTTT

j_call: TRBJ1-4
clone_size: .
v_call: TRBV7-9
d_call: TRBD1
cdr3_length: 15
cdr3_aa: CASGQGTGGGEKLFF
cdr3_nt: TGTGCCAGCGGCCAAGGGACAGGGGGAGGCGAAAAACTGTTTTTT

j_call: TRBJ2-1
clone_size: .
v_call: TRBV6-8
d_call: TRBD2
cdr3_length: 19
cdr3_aa: CASSYRGLAGGSSYNEQFF
cdr3_nt: TGTGCCAGCAGTTACCGGGGACTAGCGGGGGGGAGCTCCTACAATGAGCAGTTCTTC

j_call: TRBJ2-1
clone_size: .
v_call: TRBV19
d_call: TRBD2
cdr3_length: 19
cdr3_aa: CASSPRTSGVPSSYNDQFF
cdr3_nt: TGTGCCAGTAGTCCTAGGACTAGCGGGGTCCCCAGCTCCTACAATGATCAGTTCTTC

j_call: TRBJ2-3
clone_size: few
v_call: TRBV15
d_call: TRBD2
cdr3_length: 14
cdr3_aa: CATSTGLVWDTQYF
cdr3_nt: TGTGCCACCAGCACCGGACTAGTATGGGATACGCAGTATTTT

j_call: TRBJ1-2
clone_size: many
v_call: TRBV7-6
d_call: .
cdr3_length: 14
cdr3_aa: CASSPTTGLDGYTF
cdr3_nt: TGTGCCAGCAGCCCGACTACAGGGTTAGATGGCTACACCTTC

j_call: TRBJ2-1
clone_size: .
v_call: TRBV28
d_call: TRBD1
cdr3_length: 16
cdr3_aa: CASSLKSGGMDNEQFF
cdr3_nt: TGTGCCAGCAGTTTAAAGTCAGGGGGCATGGACAATGAGCAGTTCTTC

j_call: TRBJ2-5
clone_size: .
v_call: TRBV14
d_call: TRBD2
cdr3_length: 18
cdr3_aa: CTSSQEGGLAPGEETQYF
cdr3_nt: TGTACCAGCAGCCAAGAGGGGGGACTAGCTCCGGGGGAAGAGACCCAGTACTTC

j_call: TRBJ2-1
clone_size: few
v_call: TRBV6-2/TRBV6-3
d_call: .
cdr3_length: 15
cdr3_aa: CASSIGGLEYNEQFF
cdr3_nt: TGTGCCAGCAGTATAGGGGGTCTGGAATACAATGAGCAGTTCTTC

j_call: TRBJ1-1
clone_size: many
v_call: TRBV19
d_call: .
cdr3_length: 13
cdr3_aa: CASSIGPNTEAFF
cdr3_nt: TGTGCCAGTAGTATAGGACCGAACACTGAAGCTTTCTTT

j_call: TRBJ2-7
clone_size: few
v_call: TRBV27
d_call: TRBD1
cdr3_length: 13
cdr3_aa: CASRETGMREQYF
cdr3_nt: TGTGCCAGCAGGGAGACAGGGATGAGGGAGCAGTACTTC

j_call: TRBJ1-3
clone_size: .
v_call: TRBV7-9
d_call: .
cdr3_length: 16
cdr3_aa: CASSLLGESSGNTIYF
cdr3_nt: TGTGCCAGCAGCTTGCTCGGGGAATCGTCAGGAAACACCATATATTTT

j_call: TRBJ2-3
clone_size: few
v_call: TRBV24-1
d_call: .
cdr3_length: 13
cdr3_aa: CATSDFNSDTQYF
cdr3_nt: TGTGCCACCAGTGATTTCAATTCAGATACGCAGTATTTT

j_call: TRBJ1-5
clone_size: few
v_call: TRBV12-5
d_call: .
cdr3_length: 17
cdr3_aa: CASGLGRGGAGNQPQHF
cdr3_nt: TGTGCTAGTGGTTTGGGGCGAGGAGGGGCCGGCAATCAGCCCCAGCATTTT

j_call: TRBJ2-1
clone_size: few
v_call: TRBV19
d_call: TRBD1
cdr3_length: 17
cdr3_aa: CASSIRRDRGPYNEQFF
cdr3_nt: TGTGCCAGTAGTATACGGAGGGACAGGGGGCCCTACAATGAGCAGTTCTTC

j_call: TRBJ1-2
clone_size: .
v_call: TRBV18
d_call: .
cdr3_length: 16
cdr3_aa: CASSPRAGVANYGYTF
cdr3_nt: TGTGCCAGCTCACCAAGGGCCGGGGTCGCTAACTATGGCTACACCTTC